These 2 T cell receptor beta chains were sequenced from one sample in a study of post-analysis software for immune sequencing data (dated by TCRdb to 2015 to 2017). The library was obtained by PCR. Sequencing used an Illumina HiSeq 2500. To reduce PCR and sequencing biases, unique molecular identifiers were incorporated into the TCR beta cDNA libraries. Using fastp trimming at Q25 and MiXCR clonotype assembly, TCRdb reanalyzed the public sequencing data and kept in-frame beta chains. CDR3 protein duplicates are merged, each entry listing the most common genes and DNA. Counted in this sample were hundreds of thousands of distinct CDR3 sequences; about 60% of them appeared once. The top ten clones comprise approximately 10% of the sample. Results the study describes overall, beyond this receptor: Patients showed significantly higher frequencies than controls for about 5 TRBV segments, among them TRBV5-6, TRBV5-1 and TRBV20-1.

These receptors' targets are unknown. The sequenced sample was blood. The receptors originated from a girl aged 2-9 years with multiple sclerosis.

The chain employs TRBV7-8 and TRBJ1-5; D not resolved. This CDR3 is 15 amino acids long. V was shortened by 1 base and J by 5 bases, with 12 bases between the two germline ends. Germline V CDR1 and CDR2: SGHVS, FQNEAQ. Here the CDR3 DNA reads TGTGCCAGCAGCTTAGGCCCTGGGTCCGATCAGCCCCAGCATTTT. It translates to CASSLGPGSDQPQHF.

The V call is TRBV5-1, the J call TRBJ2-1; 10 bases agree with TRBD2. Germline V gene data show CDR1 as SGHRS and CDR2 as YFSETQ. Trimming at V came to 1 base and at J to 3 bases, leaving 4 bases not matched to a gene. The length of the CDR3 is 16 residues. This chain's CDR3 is CASSLRTSGHYNEQFF. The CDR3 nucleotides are TGCGCCAGCAGCTTGCGGACTAGCGGACACTACAATGAGCAGTTCTTC.